This T cell receptor beta chain was recorded in a study of long-term antiretroviral therapy in people with HIV. Study in general: Collection of the earliest samples took place about a decade ahead of the 2015 immediate-ART recommendation.

Sequencing relied on immunoSEQ assay v3.0, run at survey level. The method was immunoSEQ multiplex PCR; TCRdb's version includes in-frame clones alone and lacks a portion of them. Of about 30,000 clones listed, approximately 90% were seen once; the top ten hold about 7%. Germline V gene data show CDR1 as WNHNN and CDR2 as SYGVQD (reference sequence). V shed 0 bases, J shed 4 bases, and the junction held 9 bases outside the gene matches. This CDR3 comprises 16 residues. The chain recombines TRBV10-1 with TRBJ2-7; 7 bases are a match to TRBD2. This TCR was sampled from a man between 45 and 60 years old with HIV. The sample here was unsorted PBMCs, taken around 5 years before starting antiretroviral therapy. The CDR3 DNA reads TGCGCCAGCAGTGAGTCTTGGCAGGGAGCGGGGTACGAGCAGTACTTC. Amino acids: CASSESWQGAGYEQYF.